This T cell receptor beta chain appears in the sequencing data of a study of shared clonotypes between healthy human individuals. Using immunoSEQ multiplex PCR, the repertoire was profiled, and TCRdb retains in-frame clones only, with some absent. The table includes millions of clones, approximately 92% detected once. The sequence was collected from a man younger than 35 in good health. Sequencing used naive CD4+ T cells sorted from blood. Specified subset: CD45RA+ positively selected.

CDR3 sequence reads: CAWTGPQVGEQYF. The CDR3 DNA sequence: TGTGCCTGGACCGGGCCTCAAGTAGGGGAGCAGTACTTC. The chain uses TRBV30 and TRBJ2-7; no reliable D call. CDR1 GTSNPN and CDR2 SVGIG come from the germline V gene (reference sequence). CDR3 length: 13 amino acids. V was cut by 4 bases and J by 7 bases, with 17 bases left in between.